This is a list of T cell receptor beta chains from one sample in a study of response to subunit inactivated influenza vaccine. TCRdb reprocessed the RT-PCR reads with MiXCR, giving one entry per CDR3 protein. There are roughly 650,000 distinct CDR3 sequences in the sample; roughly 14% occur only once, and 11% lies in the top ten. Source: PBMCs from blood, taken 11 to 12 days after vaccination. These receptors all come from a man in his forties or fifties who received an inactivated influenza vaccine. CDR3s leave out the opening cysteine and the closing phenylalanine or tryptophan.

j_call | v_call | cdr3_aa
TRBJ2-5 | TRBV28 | ASTYAVQSFQETQY
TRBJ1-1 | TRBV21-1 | ASSKAGADRAARGNTEAF
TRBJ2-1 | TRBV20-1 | SSNGRYNEQF
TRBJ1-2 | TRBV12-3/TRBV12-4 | ASRGPTETVDGGYT
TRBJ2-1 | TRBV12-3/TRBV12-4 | ASSLVAANEQF
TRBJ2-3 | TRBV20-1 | SASSTGGLSDTQY
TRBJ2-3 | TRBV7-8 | ASSLLESTDTQY
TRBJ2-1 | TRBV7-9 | ASIKSGVGAGEQF
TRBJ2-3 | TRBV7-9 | ASSLAGTQY
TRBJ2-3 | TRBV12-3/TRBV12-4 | ASRTQGEYTQY
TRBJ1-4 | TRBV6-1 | ASSPGRGPREKLF
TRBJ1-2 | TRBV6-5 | ASSFSRGLDANYGYT
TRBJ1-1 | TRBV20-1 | SARSQDGSPEAF
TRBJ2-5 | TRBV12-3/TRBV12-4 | ATRAGGMETQY
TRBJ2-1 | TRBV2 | ASSEEVTANEQF
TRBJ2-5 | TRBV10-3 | AISVKAGGTETQY
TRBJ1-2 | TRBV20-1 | SARELRGLDGYT
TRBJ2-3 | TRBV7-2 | ASSLNGGSADTQY
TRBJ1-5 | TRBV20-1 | SASALHNQPQH
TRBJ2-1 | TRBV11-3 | ASSLVPGLGNNEQF
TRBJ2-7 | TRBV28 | ASSLYGTRSYEQY
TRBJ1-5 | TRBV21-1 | ASSNRDRAIPQH
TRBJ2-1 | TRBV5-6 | ASSERGGGRNEQF
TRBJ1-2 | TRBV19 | ASTRQGRNYGYT
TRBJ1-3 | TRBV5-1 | ASSFRGAGNTIY
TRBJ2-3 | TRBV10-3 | AIRTGDYTDTQY
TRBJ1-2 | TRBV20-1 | SARDLEANYGYT
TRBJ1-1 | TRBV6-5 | ASSYHPGARQGDAEAF
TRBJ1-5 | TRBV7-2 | ASSVMGQSNQPQH
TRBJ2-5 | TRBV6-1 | ASSLTSGHQETQY
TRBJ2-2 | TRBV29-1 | SVKVTRGTGELF
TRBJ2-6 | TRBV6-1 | ASSGTGGAGANVLT
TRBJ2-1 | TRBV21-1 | ASSGQGCEQF
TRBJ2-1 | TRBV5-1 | ASSPLAGREGEQF
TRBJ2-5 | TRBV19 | ASSIGDPSGVRETQY
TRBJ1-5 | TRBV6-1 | ASKVLSQPQH
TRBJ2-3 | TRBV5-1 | ASSLAPSFTDTQY
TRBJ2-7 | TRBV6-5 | ASSYSNPPYEQY
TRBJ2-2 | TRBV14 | ASSPLRTSGNTGELF
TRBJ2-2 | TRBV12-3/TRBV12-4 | ASSWGQGATGELF
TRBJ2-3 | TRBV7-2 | ASSLRQRRGWTDTQY
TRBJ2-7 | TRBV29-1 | SSSGCGFHYEQY
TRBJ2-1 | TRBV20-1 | SAVAGSSYNEQF
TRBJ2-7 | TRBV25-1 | ASSDSARTSGLYEQY
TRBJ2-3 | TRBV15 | ATSLRTGARTDTQY
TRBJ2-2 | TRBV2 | ASSETRGTGELF
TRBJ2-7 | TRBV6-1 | ATQDLDEQY
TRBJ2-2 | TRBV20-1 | SANPTGGTNTGELF
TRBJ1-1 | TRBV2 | ASRSTVNTEAF
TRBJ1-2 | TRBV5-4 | ASSSSTGAIGHGYT
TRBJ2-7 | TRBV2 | ASSEAKRGYEQY
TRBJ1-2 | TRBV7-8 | ASSLTGGGSNYGYT
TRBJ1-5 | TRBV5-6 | ASSLGPQPQH
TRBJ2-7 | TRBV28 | ASKMFGESYEQY
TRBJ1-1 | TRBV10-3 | AITQRPGQGLEAF
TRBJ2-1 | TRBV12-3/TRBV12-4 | ASSFEGSGVQF
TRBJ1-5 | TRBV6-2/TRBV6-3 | ASSSLTLRTYNQPQH
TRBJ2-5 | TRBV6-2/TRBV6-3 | ASSYTTETQY